The subject of this entry is one T cell receptor beta chain. Its target is not known. Sequenced by immunoSEQ multiplex PCR; TCRdb stores in-frame clones only, minus some. The data contain approximately 57,000 clones, about 90% of them singletons. The V end was cut by 3 bases, the J end by 2 bases, with 10 bases between. Germline CDR1 and CDR2: MDHEN and SYDVKM. The CDR3 sequence is 15 residues long. This specimen comes from a study of OX40 agonist ivuxolimab in advanced cancers. As for the study in general: Hepatocellular carcinoma, melanoma, renal cell or head and neck cancer affected the dose-escalation patients.

Findings of the study overall: Among some nonresponders, normalized T-cell clonal expansion was also low.

The sequenced sample was CD4+ or CD8+ T cells sorted from blood, obtained in a trial of the OX40 agonist ivuxolimab. The TCR comes from an adult with an advanced solid tumor such as melanoma, head and neck, liver or kidney cancer. This rearrangement joins TRBV28 to TRBJ1-4; D ambiguous. In DNA, the CDR3 is TGTGCCAGCAGTTTGGAGGGCGCTACTAATGAAAAACTGTTTTTT. Amino acids: CASSLEGATNEKLFF.